The 5 T cell receptor beta chains presented below share a single source sample, sequenced in a study of beta chain features in type 1 diabetes. Regarding the study as a whole: There was a moderate but significant shortening of TCRB CDR3s in all four CD4+ subsets of Type 1 diabetes patients.

Their recognized antigens are unknown. Expressed TCRB transcripts were sequenced, since all the RNA that had been isolated was reverse transcribed. Clones were read by immunoSEQ multiplex PCR, and TCRdb kept only the in-frame ones, dropping some. The sample shows about 240,000 clones, approximately 15% of them seen only once. Sequencing input: naive CD4+ T cells from blood. The receptors shown here come from a man aged 25-45 years with type 1 diabetes.

This clone was observed a few times. The genes are TRBV25-1 and TRBJ1-4; 7 bases fit TRBD1. This CDR3 region has 16 residues. Germline-derived CDR1 and CDR2 are MGHDK and SYGVNS. V lost 3 bases, J lost 8 bases, and 12 bases stayed unmatched. In nucleotides, the CDR3 is TGTGCCAGCAGTGACCAGCCGACAGGGTCTAGGGAAAAACTGTTTTTT. This codes for CASSDQPTGSREKLFF.

The chain is built from TRBV19 and TRBJ2-3; 11 bases map to TRBD1. Germline V gives CDR1 LNHDA, CDR2 SQIVND (reference sequence). This CDR3 contains 15 residues. V dropped 6 bases and J dropped 5; count of bases not matched to a gene: 7. The CDR3 DNA sequence: TGTGCCAGTAGCCCCAGGACAGGGGGCGGAGATACGCAGTATTTT. Its protein product is CASSPRTGGGDTQYF.

This clone was seen more than once but under ten times. V gene TRBV5-4 combines with J gene TRBJ2-2, with D tentatively TRBD2 (6 bases). This CDR3 region has 15 residues. The ends were cut back, 0 bases at V and 4 bases at J, with 10 bases in the middle. Germline loops: CDR1 SGHNT, CDR2 YYREEE (reference sequence). Here the CDR3 DNA reads TGTGCCAGCAGCTTGGTCGGGAGTGGCACCGGGGAGCTGTTTTTT. This encodes CASSLVGSGTGELFF.

Points on this clone: This sample also contains other DNA sequences that code for the same CDR3. CDR3 nucleotides: TGCGCCAGCAGCTTTCAGGGTTTGTCCTACAATGAGCAGTTCTTC. It specifies CASSFQGLSYNEQFF. This sequence joins TRBV5-1 and TRBJ2-1; possibly TRBD1 for D (5 bases). The germline V gene has CDR1 SGHRS and CDR2 YFSETQ. The CDR3 sequence is 15 residues long. Trimming took off 2 bases at V and 1 base at J, with 10 bases between the two ends.

CDR3 nucleotide sequence: TGTGCCAGCAGTAGGGGACAGGGACAGTCCTACGAGCAGTACTTC. It translates to CASSRGQGQSYEQYF. The gene calls are TRBV6-5 and TRBJ2-7, with 9 nucleotides matching TRBD1. V lost 5 bases to trimming and J lost 1 base; unmatched junction nucleotides: 6. Germline loops: CDR1 MNHEY, CDR2 SVGAGI. The CDR3 covers 15 residues.